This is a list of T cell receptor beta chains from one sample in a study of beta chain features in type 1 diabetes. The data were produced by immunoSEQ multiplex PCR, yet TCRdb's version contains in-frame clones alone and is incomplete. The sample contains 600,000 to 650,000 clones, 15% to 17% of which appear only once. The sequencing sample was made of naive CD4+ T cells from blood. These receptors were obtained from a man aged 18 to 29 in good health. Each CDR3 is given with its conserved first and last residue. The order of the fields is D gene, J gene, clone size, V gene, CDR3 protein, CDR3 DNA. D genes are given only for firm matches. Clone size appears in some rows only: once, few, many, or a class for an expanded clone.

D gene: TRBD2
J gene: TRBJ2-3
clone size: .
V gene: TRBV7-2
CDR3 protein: CASSLRGGRTDTQYF
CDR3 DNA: TGTGCCAGCAGCCTCCGGGGGGGCCGCACAGATACGCAGTATTTT

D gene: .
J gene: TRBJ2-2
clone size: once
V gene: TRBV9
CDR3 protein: CASSVIGGSPNTGELFF
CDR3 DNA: TGTGCCAGCAGCGTAATCGGGGGCTCCCCGAACACCGGGGAGCTGTTTTTT

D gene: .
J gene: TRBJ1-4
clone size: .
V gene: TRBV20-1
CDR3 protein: CSARVGEKLFF
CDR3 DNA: TGCAGTGCTAGAGTGGGCGAAAAACTGTTTTTT

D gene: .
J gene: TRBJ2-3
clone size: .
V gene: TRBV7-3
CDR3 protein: CASSFHSGRGTDTQYF
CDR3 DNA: TGTGCCAGCAGCTTTCATAGCGGCAGAGGCACAGATACGCAGTATTTT

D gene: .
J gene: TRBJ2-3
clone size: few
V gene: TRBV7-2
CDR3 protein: CASSPSHTQYF
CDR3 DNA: TGTGCCAGCAGCCCCTCCCATACGCAGTATTTT

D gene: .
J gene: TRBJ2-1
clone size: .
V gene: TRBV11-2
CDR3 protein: CASSLVRGRSNEQFF
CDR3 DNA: TGTGCCAGCAGCTTAGTGCGCGGAAGAAGCAATGAGCAGTTCTTC

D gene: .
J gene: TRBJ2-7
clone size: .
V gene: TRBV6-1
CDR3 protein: CASSEGQANYEQYF
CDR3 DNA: TGTGCCAGCAGTGAAGGACAGGCCAACTACGAGCAGTACTTC

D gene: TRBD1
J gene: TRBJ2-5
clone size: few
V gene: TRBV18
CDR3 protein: CASSPSQGSRETQYF
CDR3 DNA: TGTGCCAGCTCACCTTCACAGGGGAGTCGAGAGACCCAGTACTTC

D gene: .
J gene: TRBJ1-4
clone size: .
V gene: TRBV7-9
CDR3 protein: CASSLAPGTNEKLFF
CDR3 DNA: TGTGCCAGCAGCTTAGCGCCTGGTACCAATGAAAAACTGTTTTTT

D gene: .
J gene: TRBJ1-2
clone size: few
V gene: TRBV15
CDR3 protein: CATSRVDYGYTF
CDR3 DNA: TGTGCCACCAGCAGAGTAGACTATGGCTACACCTTC

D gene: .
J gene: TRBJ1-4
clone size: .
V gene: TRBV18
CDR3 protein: CASSPLGRGIEKLFF
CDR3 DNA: TGTGCCAGCTCACCCCTAGGACGGGGGATTGAAAAACTGTTTTTT

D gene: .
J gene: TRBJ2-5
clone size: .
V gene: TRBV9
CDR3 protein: CASSVGPGARYQETQYF
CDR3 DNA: TGTGCCAGCAGCGTAGGTCCGGGGGCGCGTTACCAAGAGACCCAGTACTTC

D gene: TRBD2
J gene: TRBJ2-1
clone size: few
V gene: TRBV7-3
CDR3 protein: CASSLGTSVEQFF
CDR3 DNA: TGTGCCAGCAGCTTAGGGACTAGCGTAGAGCAGTTCTTC

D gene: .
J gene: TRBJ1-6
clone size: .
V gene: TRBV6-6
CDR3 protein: CASSYSHSSYNSPLHF
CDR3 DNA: TGTGCCAGCAGTTACTCCCACAGCTCCTATAATTCACCCCTCCACTTT

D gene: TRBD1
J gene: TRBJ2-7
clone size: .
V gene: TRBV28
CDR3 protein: CASTPRDRGASEQYF
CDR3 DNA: TGTGCCAGCACCCCCAGGGACAGGGGCGCCTCTGAGCAGTACTTC

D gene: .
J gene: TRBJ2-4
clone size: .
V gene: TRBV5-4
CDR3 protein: CASSTEGGPKNIQYF
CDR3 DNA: TGTGCCAGCAGCACCGAAGGGGGGCCCAAAAACATTCAGTACTTC

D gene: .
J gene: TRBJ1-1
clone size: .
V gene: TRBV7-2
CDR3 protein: CASSLVDTQREAFF
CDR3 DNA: TGTGCCAGCAGCTTAGTTGACACACAACGTGAAGCTTTCTTT

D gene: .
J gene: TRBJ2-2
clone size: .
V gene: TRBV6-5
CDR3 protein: CASSSLGQAGELFF
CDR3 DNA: TGTGCCAGCAGTTCCCTGGGACAAGCCGGGGAGCTGTTTTTT

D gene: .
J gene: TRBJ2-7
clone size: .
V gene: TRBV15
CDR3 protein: CATSRDGGHEQYF
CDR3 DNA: TGTGCCACCAGCAGAGACGGAGGCCACGAGCAGTACTTC

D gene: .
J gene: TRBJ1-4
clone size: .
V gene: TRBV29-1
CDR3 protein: CSVPTDPGEKLFF
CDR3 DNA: TGCAGCGTACCGACAGACCCCGGGGAAAAACTGTTTTTT

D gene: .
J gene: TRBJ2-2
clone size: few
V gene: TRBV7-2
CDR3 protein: CASSLVWSTGELFF
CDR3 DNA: TGTGCCAGCAGCTTAGTATGGAGTACCGGGGAGCTGTTTTTT

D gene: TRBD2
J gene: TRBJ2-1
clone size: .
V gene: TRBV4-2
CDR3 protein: CASSQDKWASGGRDEQFF
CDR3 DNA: TGTGCCAGCAGCCAAGATAAATGGGCTAGCGGGGGTAGAGATGAGCAGTTCTTC

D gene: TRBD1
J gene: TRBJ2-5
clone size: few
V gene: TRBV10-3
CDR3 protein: CAISDPDRAPWETQYF
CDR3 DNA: TGTGCCATCAGTGACCCGGACAGGGCTCCCTGGGAGACCCAGTACTTC

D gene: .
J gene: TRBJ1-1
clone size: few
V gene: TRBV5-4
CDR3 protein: CASSPPVYRNTEAFF
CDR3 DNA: TGTGCCAGCAGCCCGCCCGTCTACAGGAACACTGAAGCTTTCTTT

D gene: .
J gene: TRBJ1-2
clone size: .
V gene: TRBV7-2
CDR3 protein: CASSPDEREFYGYTF
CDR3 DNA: TGTGCCAGCAGCCCAGATGAGAGGGAGTTCTATGGCTACACCTTC